This T cell receptor (beta chain) comes out of a study of T cell changes during pregnancy in multiple sclerosis. Sequencing was performed with immunoSEQ multiplex PCR; in TCRdb, only in-frame clones are kept and a portion is missing. This sample has approximately 40,000 clones, with around 89% found just once. V lost 2 bases to trimming and J lost 6 bases, with 13 bases between them. Germline V CDR1 and CDR2: SGHRS, YFSETQ. There are 14 residues in the CDR3. The TCR comes from a female donor with multiple sclerosis, enrolled in a pregnancy study. Source: CD4+ T cells from peripheral blood mononuclear cells, taken in the first trimester of pregnancy. This chain joins TRBV5-1 and TRBJ2-3; TRBD2 might be the D (6 bases). This CDR3 is CASSLGGVEDTQYF. The CDR3 DNA sequence: TGCGCCAGCAGCTTAGGAGGGGTTGAGGATACGCAGTATTTT.